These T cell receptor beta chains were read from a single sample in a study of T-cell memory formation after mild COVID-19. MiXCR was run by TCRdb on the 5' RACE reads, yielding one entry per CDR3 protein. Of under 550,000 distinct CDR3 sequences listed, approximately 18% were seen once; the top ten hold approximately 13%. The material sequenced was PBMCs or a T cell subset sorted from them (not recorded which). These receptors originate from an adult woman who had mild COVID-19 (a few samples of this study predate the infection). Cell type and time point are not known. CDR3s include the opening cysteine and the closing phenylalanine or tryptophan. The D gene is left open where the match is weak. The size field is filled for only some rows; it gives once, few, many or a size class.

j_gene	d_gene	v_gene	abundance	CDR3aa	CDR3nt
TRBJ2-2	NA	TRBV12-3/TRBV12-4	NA	CASSFVEIWTQKTGELFF	TGTGCCAGCAGTTTTGTAGAAATCTGGACGCAGAAAACCGGGGAGCTGTTTTTT
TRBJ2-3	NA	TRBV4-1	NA	CASSQERGRTDTQYF	TGCGCCAGCAGCCAAGAGCGGGGACGCACAGATACGCAGTATTTT
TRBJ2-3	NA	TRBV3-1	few	CASSQGHFTDTQYF	TGTGCCAGCAGCCAAGGGCATTTTACAGATACGCAGTATTTT
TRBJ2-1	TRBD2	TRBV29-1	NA	CSVVGGGYNEQFF	TGCAGCGTTGTCGGCGGGGGATACAATGAGCAGTTCTTC
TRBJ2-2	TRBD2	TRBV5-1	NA	CATTPGGRVTGELFF	TGCGCCACCACTCCGGGCGGGAGGGTGACCGGGGAGCTGTTTTTT
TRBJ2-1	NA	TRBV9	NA	CASSVEAAPSYNEQFF	TGTGCCAGCAGCGTAGAAGCAGCCCCCTCATACAATGAGCAGTTCTTC
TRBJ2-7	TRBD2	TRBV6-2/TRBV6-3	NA	CASRPTSGSAYEQYF	TGTGCCAGCAGACCTACTAGCGGATCAGCCTACGAGCAGTACTTC
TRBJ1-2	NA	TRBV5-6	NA	CASSLGGKDYGYTF	TGTGCCAGCAGCTTAGGAGGGAAGGACTATGGCTACACCTTC
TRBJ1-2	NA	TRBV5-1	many	CASSVSPTGAYGYTF	TGCGCCAGCAGCGTGTCACCCACGGGGGCGTATGGCTACACCTTC
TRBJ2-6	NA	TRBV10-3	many	CAISVDPRPRGTGANVLTF	TGTGCCATCAGTGTCGACCCTCGCCCCCGCGGGACAGGGGCCAACGTCCTGACTTTC
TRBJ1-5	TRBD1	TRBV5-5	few	CASSLLGTGGLSNQPQHF	TGTGCCAGCAGCTTACTCGGGACAGGGGGCCTTAGCAATCAGCCCCAGCATTTT
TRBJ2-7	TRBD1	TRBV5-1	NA	CASSPGTGHPYEQYF	TGCGCCAGCAGCCCTGGGACAGGGCATCCCTACGAGCAGTACTTC
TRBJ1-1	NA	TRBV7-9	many	CASSSRRNTEAFF	TGTGCCAGCAGCTCCCGGCGGAACACTGAAGCTTTCTTT
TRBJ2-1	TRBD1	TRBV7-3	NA	CASSLDRAANEQFF	TGTGCCAGCAGCTTAGACAGGGCCGCCAATGAGCAGTTCTTC
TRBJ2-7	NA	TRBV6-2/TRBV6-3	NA	CASSYRLKIYEQYF	TGTGCCAGCAGTTACCGGCTAAAAATCTACGAGCAGTACTTC
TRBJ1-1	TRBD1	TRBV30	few	CAWTRTGVRTEAFF	TGTGCCTGGACCAGGACAGGGGTTCGGACTGAAGCTTTCTTT
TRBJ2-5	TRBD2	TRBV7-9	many	CASSLISAGGQETQYF	TGTGCCAGCAGCTTAATCAGCGCGGGGGGCCAAGAGACCCAGTACTTC
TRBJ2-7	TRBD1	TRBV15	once	CATSRDGETGDYEQYF	TGTGCCACCAGCAGAGATGGAGAGACAGGGGACTACGAGCAGTACTTC
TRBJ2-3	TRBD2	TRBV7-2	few	CASSTTLAGATDTQYF	TGTGCCAGCAGCACCACACTAGCGGGGGCAACAGATACGCAGTATTTT
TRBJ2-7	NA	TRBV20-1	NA	CSAWPLSKPYEQYF	TGCAGTGCTTGGCCACTCAGCAAGCCGTACGAGCAGTACTTC
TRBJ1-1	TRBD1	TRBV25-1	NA	CASTPGQGWTEAFF	TGTGCCAGCACCCCGGGACAGGGTTGGACTGAAGCTTTCTTT
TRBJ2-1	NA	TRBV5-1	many	CATNDPGYNEQFF	TGCGCCACCAATGACCCGGGGTACAATGAGCAGTTCTTC
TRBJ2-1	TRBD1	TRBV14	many	CASSQGQGVNEQFF	TGTGCCAGCAGCCAAGGACAGGGTGTCAATGAGCAGTTCTTC
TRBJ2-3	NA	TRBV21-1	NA	CASSKDSSGEQLAPDFTDTQYF	TGTGCCAGCAGCAAAGACTCTTCTGGAGAACAACTAGCCCCAGACTTCACAGATACGCAGTATTTT
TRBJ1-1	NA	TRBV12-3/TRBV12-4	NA	CASGRNTEAFF	TGTGCCAGCGGACGCAACACTGAAGCTTTCTTT
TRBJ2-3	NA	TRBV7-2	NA	CASSITPGLSTDTQYF	TGTGCCAGCAGCATAACCCCGGGCTTATCCACAGATACGCAGTATTTT
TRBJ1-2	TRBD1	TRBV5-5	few	CASSLGQGASNYGYTF	TGTGCCAGCAGCTTAGGACAGGGGGCATCTAACTATGGCTACACCTTC
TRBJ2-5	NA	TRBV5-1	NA	CASSLGSGREETQYF	TGCGCCAGCAGCTTGGGATCGGGCAGGGAAGAGACCCAGTACTTC
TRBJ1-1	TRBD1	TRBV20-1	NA	CSASQALGTGGNTEAFF	TGCAGTGCTAGCCAAGCCTTAGGGACAGGCGGGAACACTGAAGCTTTCTTT
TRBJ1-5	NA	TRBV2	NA	CASSIRRGAGNQPQHF	TGTGCCAGCAGTATCCGAAGGGGCGCGGGCAATCAGCCCCAGCATTTT
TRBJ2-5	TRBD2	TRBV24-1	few	CATSDSDVAGGPQETQYF	TGTGCCACCAGTGATTCCGATGTTGCGGGGGGGCCCCAAGAGACCCAGTACTTC
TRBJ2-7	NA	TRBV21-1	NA	CASPQGRPSRHTGF	TGTGCCAGCCCACAGGGCCGGCCTAGCAGACATACTGGTTTC
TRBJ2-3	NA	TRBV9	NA	CASSVGSVVADTQYF	TGTGCCAGCAGCGTGGGAAGTGTTGTGGCAGATACGCAGTATTTT
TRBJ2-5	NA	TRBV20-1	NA	CSARDSARDGRETQYF	TGCAGTGCTAGAGATTCTGCGAGGGACGGGCGGGAGACCCAGTACTTC
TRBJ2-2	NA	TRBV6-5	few	CASSHGQGNTGELFF	TGTGCCAGCAGCCACGGCCAGGGAAACACCGGGGAGCTGTTTTTT
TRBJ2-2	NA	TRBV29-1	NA	CSGRTENTGELFF	TGCAGCGGTCGGACAGAGAACACCGGGGAGCTGTTTTTT
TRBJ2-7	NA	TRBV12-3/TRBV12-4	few	CASSFGRDEQYF	TGTGCCAGCAGTTTCGGCAGGGACGAGCAGTACTTC
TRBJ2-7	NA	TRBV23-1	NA	CASSQGARASYEQYF	TGCGCCAGCAGTCAAGGGGCCAGGGCTTCCTACGAGCAGTACTTC
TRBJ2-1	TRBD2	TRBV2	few	CASSVWREANNEQFF	TGTGCCAGCAGTGTCTGGCGGGAGGCCAACAATGAGCAGTTCTTC
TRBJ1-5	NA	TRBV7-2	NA	CASSLGFQGSEHF	TGTGCCAGCAGCTTAGGCTTTCAGGGTTCAGAGCATTTT
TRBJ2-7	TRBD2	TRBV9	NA	CASSVGTSGIYEQYF	TGTGCCAGCAGCGTAGGCACTAGCGGGATCTACGAGCAGTACTTC
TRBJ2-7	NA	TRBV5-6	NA	CASSFLSREHQSSYEQYF	TGTGCCAGCAGCTTCCTCTCGAGGGAGCACCAGAGCTCCTACGAGCAGTACTTC
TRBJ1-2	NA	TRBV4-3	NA	CASSQEEGGYGYTF	TGCGCCAGCAGCCAAGAGGAGGGTGGCTATGGCTACACCTTC
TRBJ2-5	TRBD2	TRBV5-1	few	CASSLGTSGGAYQETQYF	TGCGCCAGCAGCTTAGGGACTAGCGGCGGCGCGTACCAAGAGACCCAGTACTTC
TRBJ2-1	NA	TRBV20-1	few	CSARGDPYRYNEQFF	TGCAGTGCAAGAGGAGACCCTTACCGCTACAATGAGCAGTTCTTC
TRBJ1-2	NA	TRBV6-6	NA	CASSYSAGDLYGYTF	TGTGCCAGCAGTTACTCCGCGGGGGATCTCTATGGCTACACCTTC